The sequence of this T cell receptor beta chain was determined in a study of T cells after yellow fever vaccination. Whole-study results and caveats: Abundant clonotypes from the bulk population could get into FACS-sorted repertoires as contaminants.

Of note for this clonotype: Antigen unknown.

TCRdb analysed the 5' RACE reads with MiXCR anew, one entry per CDR3 protein. Altogether hundreds of thousands of distinct CDR3 sequences are present, roughly 12% being singletons, with the ten largest covering 15%. The sequence was collected from a man in his thirties or forties who received the YFV17D yellow fever vaccine. Here the sequenced sample was PBMCs, taken on the day of the yellow fever booster vaccination.

DNA of the CDR3: TGCAGTGCTAGAAATGACAGATCCTACGAGCAGTACTTC. It codes for CSARNDRSYEQYF. The V gene is TRBV20-1, the J gene TRBJ2-7; D may be TRBD1 (5 bases). Germline V gene data show CDR1 as DFQATT and CDR2 as SNEGSKA (reference sequence). The CDR3 spans 13 residues. Trimming took off 2 bases at V and 1 base at J, with 9 bases between the two ends.